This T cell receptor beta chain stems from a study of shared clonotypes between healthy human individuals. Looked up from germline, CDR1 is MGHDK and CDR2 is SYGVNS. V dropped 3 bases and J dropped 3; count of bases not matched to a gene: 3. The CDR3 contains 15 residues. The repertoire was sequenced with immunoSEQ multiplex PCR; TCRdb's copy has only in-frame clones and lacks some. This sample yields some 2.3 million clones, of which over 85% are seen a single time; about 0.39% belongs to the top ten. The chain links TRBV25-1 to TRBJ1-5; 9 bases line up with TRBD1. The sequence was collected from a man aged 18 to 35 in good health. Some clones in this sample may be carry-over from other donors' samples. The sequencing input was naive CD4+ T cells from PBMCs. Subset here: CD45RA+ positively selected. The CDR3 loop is CASSDNRGPNQPQHF. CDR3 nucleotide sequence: TGTGCCAGCAGTGATAACAGGGGGCCCAATCAGCCCCAGCATTTT.